A selection of T cell receptor beta chains follows, all from one sample in a study of read filtering for tumor transcriptome and immune sequencing. In TCRdb, the reads were re-called with MiXCR into one record per CDR3 protein. The sample yields approximately 58,000 distinct CDR3 sequences, 20% to 25% seen once. Sequences were obtained from a population of CD138-negative cells sorted from bone marrow. These receptors came from a donor at least 40 years old with multiple myeloma. Both conserved end residues are part of each CDR3. D genes are given only for firm matches. Only part of the rows carry a size: once, few, many, or a class if the clone is expanded.

.	.	TRBJ1-5	TRBV28	CVSSLVGGNQPQHF	TGTGTCAGCAGTTTAGTGGGAGGCAATCAGCCCCAGCATTTT
TRBD1	many	TRBJ1-5	TRBV11-2	CASSLQGILGQPQHF	TGTGCCAGCAGCCTACAGGGGATCTTGGGACAGCCCCAGCATTTT
.	many	TRBJ2-5	TRBV2	CASNPAATGETQYF	TGTGCCAGCAACCCGGCTGCAACTGGAGAGACCCAGTACTTC
TRBD2	many	TRBJ2-1	TRBV7-9	CASSRGGSEQFF	TGTGCCAGCAGCCGGGGCGGGAGTGAGCAGTTCTTC
.	many	TRBJ2-2	TRBV5-1	CASSLDLVLGDTGELFF	TGCGCCAGCAGCTTGGATCTAGTTCTCGGGGATACCGGGGAGCTGTTTTTT
.	many	TRBJ2-2	TRBV5-1	CASSLGTPNTGELFF	TGCGCCAGCAGTTTAGGGACGCCGAACACCGGGGAGCTGTTTTTT
TRBD1	.	TRBJ1-1	TRBV4-2	CASSQEGQGGTEAFF	TGTGCCAGCAGCCAAGAGGGACAGGGGGGCACTGAAGCTTTCTTT
.	.	TRBJ2-2	TRBV10-3	CAITAFGTSANTGELFF	TGTGCCATCACTGCATTCGGGACATCCGCGAACACCGGGGAGCTGTTTTTT
.	.	TRBJ1-5	TRBV4-1	CASIQEPGNDQPRHF	TGCGCCAGCATCCAAGAACCAGGGAACGACCAGCCCCGGCATTTT
.	once	TRBJ1-5	TRBV20-1	CSAKTGQYSNQPQHF	TGCAGTGCTAAGACGGGTCAGTATAGCAATCAGCCCCAGCATTTT
.	.	TRBJ1-5	TRBV12-3/TRBV12-4	CASSFTLGNQPQHF	TGTGCCAGCAGTTTTACCCTGGGGAATCAGCCCCAGCATTTT
TRBD1	many	TRBJ2-5	TRBV12-3/TRBV12-4	CASGPTGKETQYF	TGTGCCAGCGGGCCGACAGGGAAAGAGACCCAGTACTTC
.	.	TRBJ2-4	TRBV19	CASSLQSVVAKNIQYF	TGTGCCAGTAGTCTTCAGTCGGTGGTAGCCAAAAACATTCAGTACTTC
.	many	TRBJ2-3	TRBV5-1	CASSLGGRPDTQYF	TGCGCCAGCAGCTTGGGTGGGAGGCCAGATACGCAGTATTTT
TRBD1	many	TRBJ1-1	TRBV29-1	CSVRGGWHTEAFF	TGCAGCGTCAGAGGGGGCTGGCACACTGAAGCTTTCTTT
TRBD1	.	TRBJ2-3	TRBV5-1	CASSDTGGVSDTQYF	TGCGCCAGCAGCGATACAGGGGGCGTTTCAGATACGCAGTATTTT
TRBD2	many	TRBJ2-1	TRBV10-3	CAISESIGTSGSVYNEQFF	TGTGCCATCAGTGAGTCGATCGGGACTAGCGGGAGCGTCTACAATGAGCAGTTCTTC
.	many	TRBJ2-5	TRBV28	CASSPVGRGQETQYF	TGTGCCAGCAGTCCAGTTGGGCGGGGCCAAGAGACCCAGTACTTC
.	few	TRBJ1-1	TRBV28	CASRIEKKAEAFF	TGTGCCAGCAGGATCGAAAAAAAGGCTGAAGCTTTCTTT
.	once	TRBJ2-5	TRBV11-2	CASSRSGDGTQYF	TGTGCCAGCAGCAGGAGTGGGGACGGGACCCAGTACTTC
TRBD2	many	TRBJ2-5	TRBV11-2	CASSSGVVAGTVETQYF	TGTGCCAGCAGCTCAGGCGTGGTAGCGGGGACGGTGGAGACCCAGTACTTC
TRBD1	many	TRBJ2-5	TRBV5-1	CASSPRGQGQETQYF	TGCGCCAGCAGCCCCAGGGGACAGGGCCAAGAGACCCAGTACTTC
TRBD1	many	TRBJ1-2	TRBV5-1	CASSPLSGGRNGYTF	TGCGCCAGCAGCCCACTTTCAGGGGGGAGGAATGGCTACACCTTC
.	few	TRBJ1-1	TRBV11-2	CASSPQGSEAFF	TGTGCCAGCAGCCCACAGGGTAGTGAAGCTTTCTTT
TRBD2	.	TRBJ2-7	TRBV20-1	CSAAPRRLAGVEQYF	TGCAGTGCTGCCCCCAGGAGACTAGCGGGAGTCGAGCAGTACTTC
.	many	TRBJ2-2	TRBV5-1	CASSLAVTGELFF	TGCGCCAGCAGCTTGGCCGTCACCGGGGAGCTGTTTTTT
TRBD1	many	TRBJ2-5	TRBV12-5	CASDPGTGKETQYF	TGTGCTAGTGATCCCGGGACAGGGAAAGAGACCCAGTACTTC
TRBD1	many	TRBJ2-1	TRBV11-2	CASSLKGLGQGIDNEQFF	TGTGCCAGCAGCTTAAAAGGGTTAGGACAGGGGATAGACAATGAGCAGTTCTTC
.	many	TRBJ1-5	TRBV11-2	CASSFDSFNQPQHF	TGTGCCAGCAGCTTCGACAGTTTCAATCAGCCCCAGCATTTT
.	many	TRBJ2-2	TRBV10-3	CAINAAIQTGELFF	TGTGCCATCAATGCGGCCATACAAACCGGGGAGCTGTTTTTT
TRBD2	many	TRBJ2-2	TRBV5-5	CASSLAAGGTGELFF	TGTGCCAGCAGCCTTGCAGCGGGAGGCACCGGGGAGCTGTTTTTT
TRBD2	medium-sized	TRBJ2-1	TRBV5-1	CASSLLASSYNEQFF	TGCGCCAGCAGCTTACTAGCGAGCTCCTACAATGAGCAGTTCTTC
TRBD1	once	TRBJ2-3	TRBV11-2	CASSHRGRSADTQYF	TGTGCCAGCAGCCACAGGGGGCGAAGCGCAGATACGCAGTATTTT
TRBD1	many	TRBJ2-7	TRBV29-1	CSVGTGVPYEQYF	TGCAGCGTTGGGACAGGGGTCCCCTACGAGCAGTACTTC
TRBD2	few	TRBJ2-5	TRBV20-1	CSASVSGRETQYF	TGCAGTGCTAGCGTAAGCGGGAGGGAGACCCAGTACTTC
TRBD2	.	TRBJ2-7	TRBV5-1	CASSLLPSGTYEQYF	TGCGCCAGCAGCTTGCTACCTAGCGGAACCTACGAGCAGTACTTC
.	many	TRBJ2-3	TRBV10-1	CASSERVLWGADTQYF	TGCGCCAGCAGTGAGCGCGTCCTCTGGGGGGCAGATACGCAGTATTTT
TRBD1	many	TRBJ2-2	TRBV6-4	CASAGQAAGELFF	TGTGCCAGCGCGGGACAGGCGGCGGGGGAGCTGTTTTTT
.	.	TRBJ2-2	TRBV3-1	CASGSTGLSNTGELFF	TGCGCCAGCGGGTCGACAGGACTTTCGAACACCGGGGAGCTGTTTTTT